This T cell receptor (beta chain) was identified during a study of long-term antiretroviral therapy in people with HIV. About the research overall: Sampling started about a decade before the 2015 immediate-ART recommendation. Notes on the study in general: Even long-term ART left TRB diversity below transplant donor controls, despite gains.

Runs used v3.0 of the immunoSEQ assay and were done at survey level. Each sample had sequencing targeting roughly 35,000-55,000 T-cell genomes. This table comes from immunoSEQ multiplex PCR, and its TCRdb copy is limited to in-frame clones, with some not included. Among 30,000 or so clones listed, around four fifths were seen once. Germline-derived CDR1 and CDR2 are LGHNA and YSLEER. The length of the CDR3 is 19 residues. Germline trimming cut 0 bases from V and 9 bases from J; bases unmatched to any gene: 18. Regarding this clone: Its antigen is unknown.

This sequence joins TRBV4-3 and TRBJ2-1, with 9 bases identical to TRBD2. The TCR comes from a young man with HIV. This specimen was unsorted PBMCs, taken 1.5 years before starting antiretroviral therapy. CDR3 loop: CASSQDLGGGTSLGGEQFF. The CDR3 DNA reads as TGCGCCAGCAGCCAAGATCTGGGGGGCGGGACTAGCCTCGGGGGTGAGCAGTTCTTC.